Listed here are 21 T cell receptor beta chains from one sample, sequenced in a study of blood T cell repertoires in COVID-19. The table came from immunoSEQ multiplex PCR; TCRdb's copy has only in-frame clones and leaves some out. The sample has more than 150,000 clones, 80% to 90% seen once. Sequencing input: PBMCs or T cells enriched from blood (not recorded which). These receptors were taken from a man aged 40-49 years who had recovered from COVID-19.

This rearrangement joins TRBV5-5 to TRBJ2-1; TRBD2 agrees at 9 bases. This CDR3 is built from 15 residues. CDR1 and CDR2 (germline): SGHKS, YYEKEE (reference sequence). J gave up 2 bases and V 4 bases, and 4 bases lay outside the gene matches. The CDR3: CASSEAGGPYNEQFF. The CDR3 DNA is TGTGCCAGCAGCGAGGCGGGAGGGCCCTACAATGAGCAGTTCTTC.

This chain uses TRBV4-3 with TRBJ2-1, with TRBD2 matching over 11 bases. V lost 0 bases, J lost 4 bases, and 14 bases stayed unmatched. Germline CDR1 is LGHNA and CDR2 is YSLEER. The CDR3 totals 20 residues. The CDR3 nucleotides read TGCGCCAGCAGCCAAGATGATATCCTCACCGGGACTAGCGGTTACAATGAGCAGTTCTTC. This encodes CASSQDDILTGTSGYNEQFF.

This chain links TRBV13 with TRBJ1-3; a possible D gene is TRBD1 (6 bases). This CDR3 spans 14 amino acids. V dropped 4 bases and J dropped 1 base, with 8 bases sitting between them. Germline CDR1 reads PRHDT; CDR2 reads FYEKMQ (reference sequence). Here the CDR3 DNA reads TGTGCCAGCAGCTGGACAGAATCTGGAAACACCATATATTTT. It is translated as CASSWTESGNTIYF.

CDR3 amino acids: CASSLEWSGELFF. As DNA, the CDR3 is TGTGCCAGCAGCTTAGAGTGGAGCGGGGAGCTGTTTTTT. The chain couples TRBV7-2 to TRBJ2-2; D unclear. Trimming removed 1 base from V and 7 bases from J, with 7 bases in between. Germline V gene lookup returns CDR1 SGHTA and CDR2 FQGNSA. This CDR3 comprises 13 residues.

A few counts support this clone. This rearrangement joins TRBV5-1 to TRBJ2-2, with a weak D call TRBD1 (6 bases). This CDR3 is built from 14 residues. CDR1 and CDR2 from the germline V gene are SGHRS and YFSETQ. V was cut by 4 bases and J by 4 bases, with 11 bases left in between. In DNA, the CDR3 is TGCGCCAGCAGCGCGACAGGCTCCACCGGGGAGCTGTTTTTT. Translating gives CASSATGSTGELFF.

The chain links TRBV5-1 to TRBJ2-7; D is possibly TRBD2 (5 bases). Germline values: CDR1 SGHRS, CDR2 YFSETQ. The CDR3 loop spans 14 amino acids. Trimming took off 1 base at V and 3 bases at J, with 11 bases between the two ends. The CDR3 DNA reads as TGCGCCAGCAGCTTGTCGGACTTGCACTACGAGCAGTACGTC. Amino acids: CASSLSDLHYEQYV.

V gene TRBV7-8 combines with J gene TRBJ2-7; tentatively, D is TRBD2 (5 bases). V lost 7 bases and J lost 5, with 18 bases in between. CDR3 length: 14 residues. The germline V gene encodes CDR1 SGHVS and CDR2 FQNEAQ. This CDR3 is CASTEMGGSDEQYF. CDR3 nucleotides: TGTGCCAGCACCGAAATGGGCGGGTCTGACGAGCAGTACTTC.

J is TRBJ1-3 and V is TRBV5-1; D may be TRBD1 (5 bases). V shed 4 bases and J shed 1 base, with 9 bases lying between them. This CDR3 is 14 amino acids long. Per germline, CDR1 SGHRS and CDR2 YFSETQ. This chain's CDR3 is CASSLGGSGNTIYF. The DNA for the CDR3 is TGCGCCAGCAGCCTCGGGGGATCTGGAAACACCATATATTTT.

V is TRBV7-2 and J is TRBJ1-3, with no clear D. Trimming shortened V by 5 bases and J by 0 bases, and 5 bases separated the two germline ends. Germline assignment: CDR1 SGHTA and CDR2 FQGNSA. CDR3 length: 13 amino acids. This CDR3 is CASSPHSGNTIYF. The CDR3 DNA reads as TGTGCCAGCAGCCCCCACTCTGGAAACACCATATATTTT.

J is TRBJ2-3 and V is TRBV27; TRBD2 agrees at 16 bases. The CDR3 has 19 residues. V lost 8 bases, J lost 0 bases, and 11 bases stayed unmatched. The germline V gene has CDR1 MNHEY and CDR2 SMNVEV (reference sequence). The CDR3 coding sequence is TGTGCCAGCTTTCCGGGACTAGCGGGAGGGCTCGGGAGCACAGATACGCAGTATTTT. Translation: CASFPGLAGGLGSTDTQYF.

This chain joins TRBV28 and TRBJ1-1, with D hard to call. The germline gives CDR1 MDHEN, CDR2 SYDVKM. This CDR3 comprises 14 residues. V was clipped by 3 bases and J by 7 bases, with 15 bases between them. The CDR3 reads CASSLAQVPFEAFF. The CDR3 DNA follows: TGTGCCAGCAGTTTGGCCCAGGTCCCGTTTGAAGCTTTCTTT.

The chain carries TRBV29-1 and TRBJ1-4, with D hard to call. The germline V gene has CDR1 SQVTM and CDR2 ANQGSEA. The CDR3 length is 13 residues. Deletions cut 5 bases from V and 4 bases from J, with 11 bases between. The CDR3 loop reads CSVKPQINEKLFF. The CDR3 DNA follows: TGCAGCGTTAAACCACAGATTAATGAAAAACTGTTTTTT.

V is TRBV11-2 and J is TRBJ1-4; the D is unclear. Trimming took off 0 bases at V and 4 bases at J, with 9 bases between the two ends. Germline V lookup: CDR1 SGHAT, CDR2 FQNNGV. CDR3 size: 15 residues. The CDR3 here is CASSLDRGFNEKLFF. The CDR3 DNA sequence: TGTGCCAGCAGCTTAGATCGGGGATTTAATGAAAAACTGTTTTTT. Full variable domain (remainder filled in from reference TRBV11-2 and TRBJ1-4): EAGVAQSPRYKIIEKRQSVAFWCNPISGHATLYWYQQILGQGPKLLIQFQNNGVVDDSQLPKDRFSAERLKGVDSTLKIQPAKLEDSAVYLCASSLDRGFNEKLFFGSGTQLSVL.

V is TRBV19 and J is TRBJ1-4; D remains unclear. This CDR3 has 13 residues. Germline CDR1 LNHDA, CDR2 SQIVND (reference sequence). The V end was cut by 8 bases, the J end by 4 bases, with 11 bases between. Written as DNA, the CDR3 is TGTGCCAGTCGATTAGGAGGTAATGAAAAACTGTTTTTT. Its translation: CASRLGGNEKLFF.

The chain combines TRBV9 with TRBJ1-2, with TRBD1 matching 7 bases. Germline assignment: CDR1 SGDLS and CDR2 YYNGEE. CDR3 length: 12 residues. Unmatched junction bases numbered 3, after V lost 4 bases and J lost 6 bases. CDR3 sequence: CASSIGTDGYTF. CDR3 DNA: TGTGCCAGCAGCATCGGGACAGATGGCTACACCTTC.

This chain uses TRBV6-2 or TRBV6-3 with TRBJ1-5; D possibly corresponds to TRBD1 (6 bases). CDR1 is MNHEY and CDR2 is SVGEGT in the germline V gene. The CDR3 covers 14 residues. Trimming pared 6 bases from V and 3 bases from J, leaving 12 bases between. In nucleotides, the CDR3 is TGTGCCAGCAGCTATACAGGGCCCAATCAGCCCCAGCATTTT. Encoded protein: CASSYTGPNQPQHF.

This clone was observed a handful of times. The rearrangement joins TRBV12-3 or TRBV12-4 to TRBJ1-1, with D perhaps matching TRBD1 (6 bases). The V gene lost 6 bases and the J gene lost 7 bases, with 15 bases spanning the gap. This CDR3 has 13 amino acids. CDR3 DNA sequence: TGTGCCAGCAGCCCAACAGGGACCCTTGAAGCTTTCTTT. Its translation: CASSPTGTLEAFF.

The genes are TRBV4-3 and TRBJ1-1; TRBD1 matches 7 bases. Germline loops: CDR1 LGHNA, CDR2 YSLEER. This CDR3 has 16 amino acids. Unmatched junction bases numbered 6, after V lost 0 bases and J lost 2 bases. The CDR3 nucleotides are TGCGCCAGCAGCCAAGATCCAGGGGGATCAAACACTGAAGCTTTCTTT. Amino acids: CASSQDPGGSNTEAFF.

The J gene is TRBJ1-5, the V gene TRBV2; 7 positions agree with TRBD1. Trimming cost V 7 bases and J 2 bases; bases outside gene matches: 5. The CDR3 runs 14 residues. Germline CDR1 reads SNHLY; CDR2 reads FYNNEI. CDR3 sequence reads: CASTKGQGNQPQHF. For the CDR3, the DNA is TGTGCCAGCACCAAAGGACAGGGCAATCAGCCCCAGCATTTT.

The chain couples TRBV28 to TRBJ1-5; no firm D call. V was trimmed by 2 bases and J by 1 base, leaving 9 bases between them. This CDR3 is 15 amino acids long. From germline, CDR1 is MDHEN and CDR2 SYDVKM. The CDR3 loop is CASSLKAGSNQPQHF. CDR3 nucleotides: TGTGCCAGCAGTTTAAAGGCAGGAAGCAATCAGCCCCAGCATTTT.

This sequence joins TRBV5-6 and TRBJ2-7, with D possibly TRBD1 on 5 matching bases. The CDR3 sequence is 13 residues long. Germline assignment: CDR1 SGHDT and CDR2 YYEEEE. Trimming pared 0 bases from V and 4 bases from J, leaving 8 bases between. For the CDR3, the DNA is TGTGCCAGCAGCTTGGAGGGGTTTTACGAGCAGTACTTC. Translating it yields CASSLEGFYEQYF. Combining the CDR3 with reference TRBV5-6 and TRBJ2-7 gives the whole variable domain DAGVTQSPTHLIKTRGQQVTLRCSPKSGHDTVSWYQQALGQGPQFIFQYYEEEERQRGNFPDRFSGHQFPNYSSELNVNALLLGDSALYLCASSLEGFYEQYFGPGTRLTVT.